This TCR beta chain derives from a study of graft-versus-host responses after intestinal transplantation. Looking at the study overall: Every recipient underwent anti-thymocyte globulin induction, then tacrolimus and steroids for about three years.

TCRdb's copy holds only in-frame clones and misses some; the assay was immunoSEQ multiplex PCR. The sample has roughly 28,000 clones, about 90% seen once. J lost 6 bases, V lost 0 bases, and 13 bases had no gene match. Looked up from germline, CDR1 is MGHRA and CDR2 is YSYEKL. The CDR3 extends over 17 amino acids. V usage is TRBV4-1 and J usage is TRBJ2-7; 8 bases line up with TRBD1. The sequencing used PBMCs, collected around 61 weeks after intestinal transplantation. The clonotype was recovered from a human patient who received an intestinal transplant, so some T cells may come from the graft donor. The CDR3 DNA follows: TGCGCCAGCAGCCAAGATTACGGGACAGGCATTCTTTTCGAGCAGTACTTC. As protein: CASSQDYGTGILFEQYF.